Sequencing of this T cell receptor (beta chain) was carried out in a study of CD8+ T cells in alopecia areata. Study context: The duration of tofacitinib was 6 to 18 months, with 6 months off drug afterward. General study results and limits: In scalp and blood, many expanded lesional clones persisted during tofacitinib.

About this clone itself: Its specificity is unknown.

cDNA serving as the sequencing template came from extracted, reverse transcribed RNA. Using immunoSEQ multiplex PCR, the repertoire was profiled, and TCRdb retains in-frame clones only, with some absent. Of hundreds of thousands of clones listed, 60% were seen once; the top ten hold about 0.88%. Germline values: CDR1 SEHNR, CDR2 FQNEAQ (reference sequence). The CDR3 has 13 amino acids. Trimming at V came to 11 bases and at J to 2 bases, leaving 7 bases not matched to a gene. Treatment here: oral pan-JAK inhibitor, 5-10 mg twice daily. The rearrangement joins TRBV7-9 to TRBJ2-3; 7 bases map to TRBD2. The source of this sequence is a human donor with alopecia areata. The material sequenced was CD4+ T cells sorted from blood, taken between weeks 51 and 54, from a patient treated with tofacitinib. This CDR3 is CAGGTTNTDTQYF. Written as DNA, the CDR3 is TGTGCCGGCGGGACTACCAACACAGATACGCAGTATTTT.